This TCR beta chain comes out of a study of T cell changes during pregnancy in multiple sclerosis. This table comes from immunoSEQ multiplex PCR, and its TCRdb copy is limited to in-frame clones, with some not included. The repertoire holds under 100,000 clones, with over 90% as singletons. The CDR3 is made up of 16 amino acids. Germline V gene sequence: CDR1 MNHEY, CDR2 SVGAGI. V dropped 1 base and J dropped 3; count of bases not matched to a gene: 6. The clonotype was recovered from a female donor with multiple sclerosis, enrolled in a pregnancy study. The V call is TRBV6-5, the J call TRBJ2-5, with 9 bases aligning to TRBD1. This specimen consisted of peripheral blood, obtained in the third trimester of pregnancy. CDR3 protein: CASSYWTGVGEETQYF. For the CDR3, the DNA is TGTGCCAGCAGTTACTGGACAGGGGTGGGAGAAGAGACCCAGTACTTC.